This entry concerns a single TCR beta chain. This specimen comes from a study of blood T cell repertoires in COVID-19. Study-wide background: The samples span acute and convalescent COVID-19 from the United States, Italy and Spain. T cells, B-cell-depleted T cells, or PBMCs supplied cDNA or gDNA.

Measured with immunoSEQ multiplex PCR; TCRdb has only the in-frame clones, and not every one. The data show roughly 79,000 clones, with 65% to 85% seen just once and 5.8% held by the top ten. CDR3 length: 14 amino acids. Germline CDR1 and CDR2: SGHTA and FQGNSA. V was shortened by 5 bases and J by 6 bases, with 15 bases between the two germline ends. The TCR originated in a man aged 55 to 69 with active or convalescent COVID-19. Material: peripheral blood. V is TRBV7-2 and J is TRBJ2-3; maybe TRBD2 (6 bases). The CDR3 sequence is CASSPRFGGDTQYF. The CDR3 nucleotides read TGTGCCAGCAGCCCCCGGTTTGGGGGGGATACGCAGTATTTT.